A single sample gave rise to the 10 T cell receptor beta chains below, sequenced in a study of control samples from healthy donors and cancer patients. TCRdb's copy holds only in-frame clones and misses some; the assay was immunoSEQ multiplex PCR. The repertoire includes tens of thousands of clones, 94% of them detected once, and roughly 4% sits in the top ten. The specimen was blood. These receptors came from a man under 40 in good health.

This chain connects TRBV19 to TRBJ1-1; D not certain. Per germline, CDR1 LNHDA and CDR2 SQIVND (reference sequence). Trimming stripped 3 bases from V and 0 bases from J, with 8 bases between. There are 14 residues in the CDR3. CDR3 in DNA: TGTGCCAGTAGTATTTGGCAGATGAACACTGAAGCTTTCTTT. Its protein is CASSIWQMNTEAFF.

The V gene is TRBV7-2, the J gene TRBJ2-1; tentatively, D is TRBD2 (6 bases). The CDR3 runs 16 residues. CDR1 is SGHTA and CDR2 is FQGNSA in the germline V gene. Trimming took 2 bases from V and 9 from J, leaving 20 bases between them. The CDR3 region has the DNA TGTGCCAGCAGCTTACGGGGGTGGGGTGGGGTTAGTGAGCAGTTCTTC. It codes for CASSLRGWGGVSEQFF. The full variable domain, rest sourced from reference TRBV7-2 and TRBJ2-1, is GAGVSQSPSNKVTEKGKDVELRCDPISGHTALYWYRQSLGQGLEFLIYFQGNSAPDKSGLPSDRFSAERTGGSVSTLTIQRTQQEDSAVYLCASSLRGWGGVSEQFFGPGTRLTVL.

The chain recombines TRBV19 with TRBJ1-5; tentatively, D is TRBD1 (5 bases). V lost 4 bases and J 1 base, leaving 8 bases between the germline ends. Germline CDR1 is LNHDA and CDR2 is SQIVND (reference sequence). The CDR3 runs to 14 residues. Here the CDR3 reads CASSKGPSNQPQHF. The CDR3 DNA reads TGTGCCAGTAGTAAGGGACCGAGCAATCAGCCCCAGCATTTT. Drawing the rest from reference TRBV19 and TRBJ1-5, the complete variable domain is DGGITQSPKYLFRKEGQNVTLSCEQNLNHDAMYWYRQDPGQGLRLIYYSQIVNDFQKGDIAEGYSVSREKKESFPLTVTSAQKNPTAFYLCASSKGPSNQPQHFGDGTRLSIL.

This chain connects TRBV11-2 to TRBJ1-4; TRBD1 aligns across 9 bases. After removal of 5 bases from V and 10 bases from J, the junction contained 11 bases not matched to a gene. Germline V gene sequence: CDR1 SGHAT, CDR2 FQNNGV. This CDR3 has 15 amino acids. CDR3 sequence reads: CASSPPGQGMGKLFF. DNA for the CDR3: TGTGCCAGCAGCCCTCCGGGACAGGGTATGGGAAAACTGTTTTTT.

The chain has TRBV7-2 and TRBJ1-5; maybe TRBD1 (5 bases). Germline loops: CDR1 SGHTA, CDR2 FQGNSA. The CDR3 is 16 residues long. V was trimmed by 4 bases and J by 4 bases, leaving 17 bases between them. The CDR3 coding sequence is TGTGCCAGCAGCTCCGCGGGTGTCCAGGGAAATCAGCCCCAGCATTTT. Translating it yields CASSSAGVQGNQPQHF.

V and J are TRBV13 and TRBJ2-1, with TRBD1 identical over 7 bases. Germline lookup yields CDR1 PRHDT and CDR2 FYEKMQ (reference sequence). The CDR3 covers 13 residues. V gave up 5 bases and J gave up 8 bases; unmatched junction bases: 6. The CDR3: CASSLTGNDEQFF. Written as DNA, the CDR3 is TGTGCCAGCAGCCTGACAGGGAACGATGAGCAGTTCTTC.

This clone was observed once. The chain combines TRBV7-3 with TRBJ1-1; tentative D call: TRBD1 (5 bases). The CDR3 runs to 15 residues. V dropped 5 bases and J dropped 3 bases, with 16 bases sitting between them. CDR1 SGHTA and CDR2 FQGTGA come from the germline V gene. CDR3 in amino acids: CASSPTGTVDTEAFF. DNA of the CDR3: TGTGCCAGCAGCCCGACGGGGACGGTAGACACTGAAGCTTTCTTT.

The chain has TRBV9 and TRBJ2-7; TRBD2 matches at 9 bases. The CDR3 length is 15 residues. V lost 3 bases, J lost 4 bases, and 8 bases stayed unmatched. Looked up from germline, CDR1 is SGDLS and CDR2 is YYNGEE. The CDR3 nucleotides read TGTGCCAGCAGCGGGGGAGGGACTAGCCAGTACGAGCAGTACTTC. Its translation: CASSGGGTSQYEQYF. The whole variable domain, filled in from reference TRBV9 and TRBJ2-7, reads DSGVTQTPKHLITATGQRVTLRCSPRSGDLSVYWYQQSLDQGLQFLIQYYNGEERAKGNILERFSAQQFPDLHSELNLSSLELGDSALYFCASSGGGTSQYEQYFGPGTRLTVT.

This clone was seen once. The V and J genes are TRBV5-4 and TRBJ1-5; D call uncertain. This CDR3 region has 14 residues. Per germline, CDR1 SGHNT and CDR2 YYREEE (reference sequence). V shed 4 bases and J shed 3 bases, with 11 bases lying between them. The chain's CDR3 is CASSRDGINQPQHF. The CDR3 DNA follows: TGTGCCAGCAGCAGAGACGGAATCAATCAGCCCCAGCATTTT.

The chain combines TRBV30 with TRBJ2-1; 9 bases are shared with TRBD2. The CDR3 has 12 residues. Germline CDR1 reads GTSNPN; CDR2 reads SVGIG (reference sequence). Trimming removed 5 bases from V and 6 bases from J; junction bases left unmatched: 2. The CDR3 reads CAWGGGGNEQFF. The CDR3 region has the DNA TGTGCCTGGGGCGGGGGGGGCAATGAGCAGTTCTTC. The variable domain in full, with the rest retrieved from reference TRBV30 and TRBJ2-1, is SQTIHQWPATLVQPVGSPLSLECTVEGTSNPNLYWYRQAAGRGLQLLFYSVGIGQISSEVPQNLSASRPQDRQFILSSKKLLLSDSGFYLCAWGGGGNEQFFGPGTRLTVL.